These 30 T cell receptor beta chains came from one sample sequenced in a study of beta chain features in type 1 diabetes (dated by TCRdb to the late 2010s). The library was made by the immunoSEQ multiplex PCR assay. All of the isolated RNA was reverse transcribed with the High Capacity cDNA Reverse Transcription Kit, so expressed TCRB transcripts were sequenced. TCRdb holds this immuneACCESS table with in-frame rearrangements only. Some clones are missing; in checked studies, unresolved V genes explain under half, and the rest has no known cause. The sample contains 350,000 to 400,000 clones, more than 13% of them found a single time. In total, the top ten clones hold approximately 0.02% of the sample. The material sequenced was naive CD4+ T cells from blood. What this sample's cell subset or site label stands for: true naive CD4+ T cells. Every receptor here comes from a woman under 30 in good health.

This clone has more than one count but fewer than ten. The CDR3 DNA is TGTGCCAGCAGCGTAGCGGGAGCTAGGGTCTACGAGCAGTACTTC. This sequence encodes CASSVAGARVYEQYF. The rearrangement uses TRBV9 and TRBJ2-7, with D maybe TRBD2 (6 bases). The CDR3 covers 15 residues. V lost 0 bases to trimming and J lost 3 bases, with 13 bases between them. Germline V lookup: CDR1 SGDLS, CDR2 YYNGEE.

This clone was found a few times. This chain links TRBV7-2 with TRBJ2-7; possibly TRBD2 for D (5 bases). V was cut by 5 bases and J by 2 bases, with 16 bases left in between. CDR3 length equals 15 residues. Germline CDR1 is SGHTA and CDR2 is FQGNSA. The CDR3 DNA reads as TGTGCCAGCAGCCCCTCCGAGCGGCTAACCTACGAGCAGTACTTC. Translating it yields CASSPSERLTYEQYF.

The chain has TRBV28 and TRBJ2-1; TRBD1 aligns across 9 bases. V was clipped by 4 bases and J by 4 bases; unmatched bases: 8. Germline V gene sequence: CDR1 MDHEN, CDR2 SYDVKM. This CDR3 has 16 residues. CDR3 sequence: CASSSTGTGTYNEQFF. The DNA for the CDR3 is TGTGCCAGCAGTTCGACCGGGACAGGGACATACAATGAGCAGTTCTTC.

The rearrangement joins TRBV9 to TRBJ2-6; TRBD2 matches 14 bases. The CDR3 contains 18 residues. V lost 3 bases, J lost 0 bases, and 2 bases stayed unmatched. Germline V gene sequence: CDR1 SGDLS, CDR2 YYNGEE. The CDR3 region has the DNA TGTGCCAGCAGCGAGGGGACTAGCGGGAGCTCTGGGGCCAACGTCCTGACTTTC. This codes for CASSEGTSGSSGANVLTF.

The chain recombines TRBV5-4 with TRBJ1-2; D is undetermined. Trimming removed 1 base from V and 8 bases from J, with 12 bases in between. CDR1 SGHNT and CDR2 YYREEE come from the germline V gene (reference sequence). The CDR3 loop spans 13 amino acids. The CDR3 DNA reads TGTGCCAGCAGCTTGAAACCCGAGGTGGGCTACACCTTC. It encodes CASSLKPEVGYTF.

The chain has TRBV9 and TRBJ2-5; 10 bases line up with TRBD1. J lost 2 bases, V lost 4 bases, and 5 bases had no gene match. The CDR3 covers 15 residues. Germline CDR1 reads SGDLS; CDR2 reads YYNGEE. DNA for the CDR3: TGTGCCAGCAGCTCTCCGGACAGGGGGCAAGAGACCCAGTACTTC. It specifies CASSSPDRGQETQYF.

This clone was seen more than once but under ten times. V and J are TRBV14 and TRBJ2-1; 7 bases are a match to TRBD2. Germline CDR1 reads SGHDN; CDR2 reads FVKESK. The length of the CDR3 is 16 residues. Germline trimming cut 7 bases from V and 1 base from J; bases unmatched to any gene: 10. CDR3 sequence reads: CASTAVPGGSYNEQFF. DNA of the CDR3: TGTGCCAGCACCGCTGTACCGGGGGGATCCTACAATGAGCAGTTCTTC.

This sequence joins TRBV30 and TRBJ1-2; tentatively, D is TRBD1 (6 bases). Germline CDR1 reads GTSNPN; CDR2 reads SVGIG (reference sequence). V dropped 0 bases and J dropped 4 bases, with 12 bases sitting between them. This CDR3 is built from 14 residues. The CDR3 bases are TGTGCCTGGAGTGTACAGGGAGGGGCCTATGGCTACACCTTC. Amino acid sequence: CAWSVQGGAYGYTF.

This clone turned up a few times. The chain recombines TRBV2 with TRBJ2-3; 8 positions agree with TRBD1. Unmatched junction bases numbered 2, after V lost 7 bases and J lost 2 bases. This CDR3 has 13 residues. From germline, CDR1 is SNHLY and CDR2 FYNNEI. CDR3 sequence reads: CASKDRVTDTQYF. CDR3 DNA: TGTGCCAGCAAGGACAGGGTCACAGATACGCAGTATTTT.

This clone has just a few counts. The V call is TRBV25-1, the J call TRBJ1-5; TRBD1 matches 10 bases. Losses at the gene ends were 6 bases for V and 5 bases for J; bases not matched to a gene: 4. The CDR3 is 14 residues long. Per the germline V gene, CDR1 is MGHDK and CDR2 is SYGVNS. The CDR3 loop is CASSGDRGHQPQHF. Written as DNA, the CDR3 is TGTGCCAGCAGCGGCGACAGGGGGCATCAGCCCCAGCATTTT.

This clone was seen a handful of times. The J gene is TRBJ2-7, the V gene TRBV6-1; TRBD2 is a possible D gene (5 bases). Germline V gene data show CDR1 as MNHNS and CDR2 as SASEGT. Trimming took 5 bases from V and 0 from J, leaving 11 bases between them. The CDR3 runs 14 residues. The CDR3 here is CASSREGSSYEQYF. In DNA, the CDR3 is TGTGCCAGCAGTCGGGAAGGGAGCTCCTACGAGCAGTACTTC.

This clone appeared a few times. CDR3 DNA sequence: TGTGCCAGCAGCAGACTAGCGGGAGACACAGATACGCAGTATTTT. Translated, it gives CASSRLAGDTDTQYF. J is TRBJ2-3 and V is TRBV21-1; the table's D gene call, TRBD2, was not cross checked with the DNA. TRBV21-1 is a pseudogene locus. The CDR3 sequence is 15 residues long.

In this sample, this clone turned up a few times. V is TRBV27 and J is TRBJ2-2; weak D call: TRBD2 (6 bases). The germline gives CDR1 MNHEY, CDR2 SMNVEV (reference sequence). The CDR3 covers 15 residues. V lost 3 bases to trimming and J lost 6 bases, with 14 bases between them. CDR3 sequence: CASSFGVPGAGELFF. Here the CDR3 DNA reads TGTGCCAGCAGTTTCGGGGTTCCGGGGGCCGGGGAGCTGTTTTTT.

This clone was seen more than once but under ten times. The chain employs TRBV9 and TRBJ2-7, with 8 bases that match TRBD2. The J segment lost 4 bases and the V segment lost 4 bases, leaving 13 bases of the junction unmatched. This CDR3 comprises 16 residues. Looked up from germline, CDR1 is SGDLS and CDR2 is YYNGEE. Here the CDR3 reads CASSPPGAGEWYEQYF. The CDR3 coding sequence is TGTGCCAGCAGCCCTCCAGGAGCGGGAGAATGGTACGAGCAGTACTTC.

This chain uses TRBV15 with TRBJ2-3; D is perhaps TRBD2 (6 bases). Trimming left V 1 base short and J 0 bases short, with 14 bases between. Germline V gives CDR1 LNHNV, CDR2 YYDKDF (reference sequence). The CDR3 totals 17 residues. This CDR3 is CATSRASAVTSTDTQYF. CDR3 bases: TGTGCCACCAGCAGAGCTAGCGCCGTTACTAGCACAGATACGCAGTATTTT.

The chain recombines TRBV4-2 with TRBJ2-4; the match to TRBD1 covers 9 bases. The CDR3 is 19 residues long. V lost 4 bases, J lost 2 bases, and 15 bases stayed unmatched. Per germline, CDR1 LGHNA and CDR2 YNFKEQ. This chain's CDR3 is CASSPLGTGGVWTKNIQYF. The CDR3 bases are TGTGCCAGCAGCCCCCTTGGTACAGGGGGCGTTTGGACCAAAAACATTCAGTACTTC.

In this sample, this clone turned up a few times. The chain recombines TRBV5-1 with TRBJ2-2; TRBD2 aligns across 7 bases. The V gene's germline CDR1 is SGHRS and CDR2 YFSETQ. V was pared by 4 bases and J by 3 bases, with 3 bases of the junction left unmatched. CDR3 length: 14 amino acids. As DNA, the CDR3 is TGCGCCAGCAGCATTGGGAGGGACACCGGGGAGCTGTTTTTT. This encodes CASSIGRDTGELFF.

V and J are TRBV4-3 and TRBJ2-7; D possibly corresponds to TRBD2 (5 bases). CDR1 is LGHNA, CDR2 YSLEER, per germline. V was cut by 3 bases and J by 10 bases, with 19 bases left in between. The CDR3 totals 14 residues. CDR3 region: CASSQQFGMPFQYF. The CDR3 coding sequence is TGCGCCAGCAGCCAGCAGTTCGGGATGCCCTTTCAGTACTTC.

This clone was observed a handful of times. This chain connects TRBV30 to TRBJ1-1, with D uncertain. Germline V gene data show CDR1 as GTSNPN and CDR2 as SVGIG (reference sequence). The CDR3 is 12 amino acids. V lost 2 bases, J lost 0 bases, and 4 bases lay in between. CDR3 loop: CAWSIMNTEAFF. In nucleotides, the CDR3 is TGTGCCTGGAGTATAATGAACACTGAAGCTTTCTTT. Variable domain in full (rest from reference TRBV30 and TRBJ1-1): SQTIHQWPATLVQPVGSPLSLECTVEGTSNPNLYWYRQAAGRGLQLLFYSVGIGQISSEVPQNLSASRPQDRQFILSSKKLLLSDSGFYLCAWSIMNTEAFFGQGTRLTVV.

This chain uses TRBV9 with TRBJ2-3; 9 nucleotides agree with TRBD1. CDR1 and CDR2 (germline): SGDLS, YYNGEE. J gave up 6 bases and V 0 bases, and 8 bases lay outside the gene matches. The CDR3 extends over 16 amino acids. The CDR3 is CASSVGWGQGSDTQYF. For the CDR3, the DNA is TGTGCCAGCAGCGTAGGATGGGGACAGGGCAGCGATACGCAGTATTTT.

The chain has TRBV7-2 and TRBJ2-1; 7 bases map to TRBD2. CDR3 length: 15 amino acids. CDR1 and CDR2 (germline): SGHTA, FQGNSA. The ends lost 7 bases at V and 8 bases at J; junction bases unmatched: 14. The CDR3 nucleotides are TGTGCCAGCAACCCTTGGACTAGTTGGAGCGATGAGCAGTTCTTC. It specifies CASNPWTSWSDEQFF.

This clone was seen a handful of times. The chain joins TRBV6-6 to TRBJ1-5; D call uncertain. CDR3 length: 15 amino acids. The germline V gene encodes CDR1 MNHNY and CDR2 SVGAGI (reference sequence). V was clipped by 5 bases and J by 2 bases, with 13 bases between them. The CDR3 region has the DNA TGTGCCAGCAGTCCAAGGAGAGGCGGCAATCAGCCCCAGCATTTT. It yields the protein CASSPRRGGNQPQHF.

This clone was detected a few times. The chain links TRBV29-1 to TRBJ2-1; 9 bases align to TRBD1. V lost 4 bases, J lost 4 bases, and 11 bases stayed unmatched. The CDR3 has 16 amino acids. Per the germline V gene, CDR1 is SQVTM and CDR2 is ANQGSEA. CDR3 loop: CSVAGQGATYYNEQFF. In DNA form, the CDR3 reads TGCAGCGTTGCGGGACAGGGCGCGACCTATTACAATGAGCAGTTCTTC.

This sequence joins TRBV23-1 and TRBJ1-5, with 7 bases lining up with TRBD1. TRBV23-1 is identified as an open reading frame with a role that is uncertain. V trimming: 5 bases; J trimming: 5 bases; junction bases outside the gene matches: 21. The CDR3 loop spans 19 amino acids. DNA of the CDR3: TGCGCCAGCAGTGCCCGACAGGGCACTAAATGGTGGTGGCATCAGCCCCAGCATTTT. Translated: CASSARQGTKWWWHQPQHF.

In DNA form, the CDR3 reads TGTGCCGGGAAAAAAGCGGGAGTGAACGAGCAGTACTTC. It specifies CAGKKAGVNEQYF. The J gene is TRBJ2-7, the V gene TRBV30, with 8 nucleotides matching TRBD2. The junction had 11 bases not matched to a gene; V was cut back by 8 bases and J by 5 bases. The CDR3 spans 13 residues. Germline CDR1 is GTSNPN and CDR2 is SVGIG (reference sequence).

J is TRBJ2-7 and V is TRBV6-5; D is unclear. The CDR3 has 13 amino acids. Trimming shortened V by 0 bases and J by 5 bases, and 8 bases separated the two germline ends. The germline CDR1 and CDR2 sequences are MNHEY and SVGAGI. CDR3 protein: CASSYSRIHEQYF. The CDR3 nucleotides read TGTGCCAGCAGTTACTCGCGTATACACGAGCAGTACTTC.

About this clone itself: The same CDR3 can be traced to other DNA sequences in this sample. The V gene is TRBV20-1, the J gene TRBJ2-7; D is perhaps TRBD1 (5 bases). V dropped 6 bases and J dropped 3 bases, with 9 bases sitting between them. The CDR3 totals 11 residues. In germline, CDR1 is DFQATT, CDR2 SNEGSKA (reference sequence). CDR3 region: CSANQGYEQYF. The CDR3 DNA reads TGCAGTGCCAACCAGGGCTACGAGCAGTACTTC.

This clone was observed a handful of times. This chain uses TRBV7-8 with TRBJ2-1; TRBD2 might be the D (7 bases). V was pared by 6 bases and J by 5 bases, with 23 bases between. Per the germline V gene, CDR1 is SGHVS and CDR2 is FQNEAQ. This CDR3 comprises 17 residues. The DNA for the CDR3 is TGTGCCAGCAGTTACTCTCATAGGCGGGGGCCAAACAATGAGCAGTTCTTC. It yields the protein CASSYSHRRGPNNEQFF.

This chain uses TRBV30 with TRBJ1-1; D remains ambiguous. Trimming shortened V by 2 bases and J by 8 bases, and 12 bases separated the two germline ends. The germline CDR1 and CDR2 sequences are GTSNPN and SVGIG (reference sequence). This CDR3 is 12 amino acids long. The CDR3: CAWSIPPGEAFF. The DNA of the CDR3 is TGTGCCTGGAGTATCCCTCCGGGAGAAGCTTTCTTT. Using reference TRBV30 and TRBJ1-1 for the parts outside the CDR3, the full variable domain is SQTIHQWPATLVQPVGSPLSLECTVEGTSNPNLYWYRQAAGRGLQLLFYSVGIGQISSEVPQNLSASRPQDRQFILSSKKLLLSDSGFYLCAWSIPPGEAFFGQGTRLTVV.

CDR3 coding DNA: TGTGCCAGCAGTACCGGACAATTGGGTCGCACTGAAGCTTTCTTT. This encodes CASSTGQLGRTEAFF. The chain carries TRBV6-6 and TRBJ1-1; D is perhaps TRBD1 (5 bases). Germline lookup yields CDR1 MNHNY and CDR2 SVGAGI (reference sequence). Between the trimmed V and J ends, which lost 5 bases and 4 bases, there was a span of 17 bases. CDR3 size: 15 residues.